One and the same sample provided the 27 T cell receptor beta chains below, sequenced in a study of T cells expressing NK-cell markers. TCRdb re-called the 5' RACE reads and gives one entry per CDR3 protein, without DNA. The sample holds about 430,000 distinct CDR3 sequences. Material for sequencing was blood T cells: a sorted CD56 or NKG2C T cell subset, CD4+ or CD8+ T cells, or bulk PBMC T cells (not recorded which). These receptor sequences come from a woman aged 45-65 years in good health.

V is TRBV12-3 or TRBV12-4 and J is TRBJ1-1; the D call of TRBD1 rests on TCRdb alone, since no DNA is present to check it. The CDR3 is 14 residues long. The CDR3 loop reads CASSPPKTGGQAFF.

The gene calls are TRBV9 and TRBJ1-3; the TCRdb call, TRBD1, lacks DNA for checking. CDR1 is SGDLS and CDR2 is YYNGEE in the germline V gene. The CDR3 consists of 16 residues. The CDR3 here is CASSPGPGEDGNTIYF. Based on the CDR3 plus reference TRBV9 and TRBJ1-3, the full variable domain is DSGVTQTPKHLITATGQRVTLRCSPRSGDLSVYWYQQSLDQGLQFLIQYYNGEERAKGNILERFSAQQFPDLHSELNLSSLELGDSALYFCASSPGPGEDGNTIYFGEGSWLTVV.

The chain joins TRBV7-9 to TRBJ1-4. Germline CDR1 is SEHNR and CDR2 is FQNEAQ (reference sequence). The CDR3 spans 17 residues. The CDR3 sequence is CASSGVGVRTANEKLFF.

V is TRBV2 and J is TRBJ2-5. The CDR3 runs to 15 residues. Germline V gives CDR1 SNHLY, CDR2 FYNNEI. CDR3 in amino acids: CASSEALPGQETQYF.

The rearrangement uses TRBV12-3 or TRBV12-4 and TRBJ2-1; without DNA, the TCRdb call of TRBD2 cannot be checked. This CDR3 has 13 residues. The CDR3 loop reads CASSLLGPNEQFF.

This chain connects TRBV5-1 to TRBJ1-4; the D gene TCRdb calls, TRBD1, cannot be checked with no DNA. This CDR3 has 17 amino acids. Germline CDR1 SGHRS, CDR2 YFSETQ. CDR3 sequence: CASRTGRPGVRSEKLFF. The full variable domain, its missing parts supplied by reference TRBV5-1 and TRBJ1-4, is KAGVTQTPRYLIKTRGQQVTLSCSPISGHRSVSWYQQTPGQGLQFLFEYFSETQRNKGNFPGRFSGRQFSNSRSEMNVSTLELGDSALYLCASRTGRPGVRSEKLFFGSGTQLSVL.

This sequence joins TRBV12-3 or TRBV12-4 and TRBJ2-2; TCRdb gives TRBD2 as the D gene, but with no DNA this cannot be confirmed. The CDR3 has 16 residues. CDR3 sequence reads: CASSHSLAGVAGELFF.

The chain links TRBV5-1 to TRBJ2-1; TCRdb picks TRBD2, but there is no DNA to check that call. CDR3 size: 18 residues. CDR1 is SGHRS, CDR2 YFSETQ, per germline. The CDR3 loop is CASSRGLAGGNGYNEQFF.

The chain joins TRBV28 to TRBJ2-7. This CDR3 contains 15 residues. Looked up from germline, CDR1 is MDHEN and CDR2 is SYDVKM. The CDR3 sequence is CASRTLGEAGYEQYF.

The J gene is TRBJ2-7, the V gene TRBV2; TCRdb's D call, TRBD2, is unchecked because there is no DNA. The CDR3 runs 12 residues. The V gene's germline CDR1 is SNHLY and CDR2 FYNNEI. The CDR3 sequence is CASTAVGGEQYF.

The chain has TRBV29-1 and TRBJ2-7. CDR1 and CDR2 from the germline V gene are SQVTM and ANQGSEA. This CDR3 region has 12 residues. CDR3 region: CSVRRPKGEQYF.

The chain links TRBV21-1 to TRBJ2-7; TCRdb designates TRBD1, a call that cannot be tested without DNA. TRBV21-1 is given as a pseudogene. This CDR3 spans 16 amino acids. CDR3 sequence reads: CASSKTPGQGAHEQYF.

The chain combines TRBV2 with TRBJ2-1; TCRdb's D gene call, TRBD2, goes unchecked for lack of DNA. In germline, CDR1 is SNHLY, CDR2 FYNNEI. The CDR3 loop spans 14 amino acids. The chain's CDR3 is CASSRSGRANEQFF.

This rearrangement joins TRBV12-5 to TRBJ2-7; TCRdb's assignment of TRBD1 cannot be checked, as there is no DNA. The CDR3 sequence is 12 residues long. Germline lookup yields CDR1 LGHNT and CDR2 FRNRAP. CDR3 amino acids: CASGLYRGEQYF.

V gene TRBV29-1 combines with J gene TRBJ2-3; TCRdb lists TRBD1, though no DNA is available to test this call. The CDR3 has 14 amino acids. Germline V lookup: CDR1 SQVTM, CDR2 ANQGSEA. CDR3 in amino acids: CTTAGDRATDTQYF.

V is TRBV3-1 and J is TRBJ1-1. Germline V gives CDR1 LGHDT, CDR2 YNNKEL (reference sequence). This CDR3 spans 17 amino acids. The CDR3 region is CASSQESLTAVGTEAFF.

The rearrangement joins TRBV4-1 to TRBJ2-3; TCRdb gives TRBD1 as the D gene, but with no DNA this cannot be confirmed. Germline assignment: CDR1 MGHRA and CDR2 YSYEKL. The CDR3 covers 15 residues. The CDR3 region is CASSPRADSTDTQYF.

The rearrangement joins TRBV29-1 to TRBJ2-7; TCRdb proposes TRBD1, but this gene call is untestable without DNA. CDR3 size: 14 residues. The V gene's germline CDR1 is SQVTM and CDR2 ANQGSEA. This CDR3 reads CSVEPSTGAYEQYF.

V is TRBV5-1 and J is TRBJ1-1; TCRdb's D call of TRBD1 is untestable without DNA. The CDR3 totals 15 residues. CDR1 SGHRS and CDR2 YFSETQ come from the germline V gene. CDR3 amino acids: CASSPYPGPNTEAFF. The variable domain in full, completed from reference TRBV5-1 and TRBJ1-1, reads KAGVTQTPRYLIKTRGQQVTLSCSPISGHRSVSWYQQTPGQGLQFLFEYFSETQRNKGNFPGRFSGRQFSNSRSEMNVSTLELGDSALYLCASSPYPGPNTEAFFGQGTRLTVV.

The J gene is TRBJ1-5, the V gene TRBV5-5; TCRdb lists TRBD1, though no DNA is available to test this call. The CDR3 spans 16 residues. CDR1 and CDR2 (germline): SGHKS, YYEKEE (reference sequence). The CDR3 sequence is CASSLRTGRGDQPQHF.

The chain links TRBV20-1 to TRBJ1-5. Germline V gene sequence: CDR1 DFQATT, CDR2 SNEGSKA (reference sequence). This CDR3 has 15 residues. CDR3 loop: CSASGGAGGNQPQHF.

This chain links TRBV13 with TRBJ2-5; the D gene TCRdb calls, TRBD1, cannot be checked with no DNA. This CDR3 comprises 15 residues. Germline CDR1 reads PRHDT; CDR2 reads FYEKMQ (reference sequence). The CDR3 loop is CASSQSRSLQETQYF.

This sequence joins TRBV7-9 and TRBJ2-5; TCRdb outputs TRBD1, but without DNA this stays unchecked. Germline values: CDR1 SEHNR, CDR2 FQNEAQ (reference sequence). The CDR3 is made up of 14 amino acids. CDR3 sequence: CASSFQGIGETQYF.

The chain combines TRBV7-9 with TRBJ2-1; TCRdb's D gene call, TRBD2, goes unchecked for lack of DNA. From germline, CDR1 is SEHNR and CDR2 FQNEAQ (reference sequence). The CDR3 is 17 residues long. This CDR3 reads CASSFTAGLAGYNEQFF.

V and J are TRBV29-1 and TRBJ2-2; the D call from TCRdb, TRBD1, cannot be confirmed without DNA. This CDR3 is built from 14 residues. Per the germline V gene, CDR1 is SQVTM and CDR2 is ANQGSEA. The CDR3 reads CSVGTGSNTGELFF.

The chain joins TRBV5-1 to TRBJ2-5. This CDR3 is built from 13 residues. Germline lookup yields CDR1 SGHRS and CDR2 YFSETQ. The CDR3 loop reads CATRKGSGETQYF.

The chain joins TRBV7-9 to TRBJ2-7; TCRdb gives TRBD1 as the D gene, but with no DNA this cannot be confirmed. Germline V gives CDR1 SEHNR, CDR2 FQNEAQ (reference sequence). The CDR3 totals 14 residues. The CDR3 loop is CASSLDRGQAEQYF.